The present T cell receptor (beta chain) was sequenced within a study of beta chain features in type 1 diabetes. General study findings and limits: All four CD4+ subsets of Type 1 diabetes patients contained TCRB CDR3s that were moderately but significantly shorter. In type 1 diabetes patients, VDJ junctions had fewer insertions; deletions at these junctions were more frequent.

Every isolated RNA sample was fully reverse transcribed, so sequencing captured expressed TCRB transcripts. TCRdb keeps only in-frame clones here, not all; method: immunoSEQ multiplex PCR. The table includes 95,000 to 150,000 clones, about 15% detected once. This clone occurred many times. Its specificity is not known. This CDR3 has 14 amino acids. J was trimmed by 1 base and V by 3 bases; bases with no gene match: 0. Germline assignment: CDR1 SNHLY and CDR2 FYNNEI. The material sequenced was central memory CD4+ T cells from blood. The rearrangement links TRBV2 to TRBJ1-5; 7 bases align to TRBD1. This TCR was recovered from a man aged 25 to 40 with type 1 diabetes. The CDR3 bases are TGTGCCAGCAGTGAGGGACAGAGCAATCAGCCCCAGCATTTT. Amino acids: CASSEGQSNQPQHF.